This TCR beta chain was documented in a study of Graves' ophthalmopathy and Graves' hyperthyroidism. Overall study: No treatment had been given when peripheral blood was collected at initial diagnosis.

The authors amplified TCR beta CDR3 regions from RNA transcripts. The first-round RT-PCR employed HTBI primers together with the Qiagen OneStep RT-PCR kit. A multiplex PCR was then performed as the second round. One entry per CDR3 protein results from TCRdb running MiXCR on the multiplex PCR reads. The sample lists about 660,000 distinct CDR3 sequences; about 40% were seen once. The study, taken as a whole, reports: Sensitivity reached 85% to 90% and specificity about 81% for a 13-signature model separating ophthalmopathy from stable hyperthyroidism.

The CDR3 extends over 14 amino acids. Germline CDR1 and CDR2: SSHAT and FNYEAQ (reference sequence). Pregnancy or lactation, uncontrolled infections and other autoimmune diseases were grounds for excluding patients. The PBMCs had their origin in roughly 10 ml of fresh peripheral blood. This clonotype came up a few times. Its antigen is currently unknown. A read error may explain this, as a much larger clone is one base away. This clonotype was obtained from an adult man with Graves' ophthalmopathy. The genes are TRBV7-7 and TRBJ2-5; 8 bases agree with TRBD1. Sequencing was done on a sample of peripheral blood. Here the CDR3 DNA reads TGTGCTGGCAGACCCGGACAGGGAGTGGAGACCCAGTACTTC. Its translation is CAGRPGQGVETQYF.